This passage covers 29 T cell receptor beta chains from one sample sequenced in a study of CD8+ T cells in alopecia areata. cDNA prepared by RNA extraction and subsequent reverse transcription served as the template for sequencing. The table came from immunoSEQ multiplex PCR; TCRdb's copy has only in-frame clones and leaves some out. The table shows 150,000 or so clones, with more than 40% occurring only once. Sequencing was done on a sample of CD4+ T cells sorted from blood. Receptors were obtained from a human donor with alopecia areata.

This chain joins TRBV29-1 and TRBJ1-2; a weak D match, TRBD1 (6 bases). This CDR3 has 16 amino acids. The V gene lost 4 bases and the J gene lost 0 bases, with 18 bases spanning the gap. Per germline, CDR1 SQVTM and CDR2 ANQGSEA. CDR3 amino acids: CSVGVRGTRANYGYTF. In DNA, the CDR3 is TGCAGCGTTGGCGTACGCGGGACAAGAGCTAACTATGGCTACACCTTC.

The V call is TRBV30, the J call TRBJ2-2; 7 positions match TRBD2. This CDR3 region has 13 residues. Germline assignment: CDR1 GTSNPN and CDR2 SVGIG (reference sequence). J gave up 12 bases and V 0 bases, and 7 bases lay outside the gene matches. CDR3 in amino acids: CAWSVGGDTKLFF. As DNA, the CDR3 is TGTGCCTGGAGTGTTGGGGGGGATACAAAGCTGTTTTTT. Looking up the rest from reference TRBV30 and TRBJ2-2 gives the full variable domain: SQTIHQWPATLVQPVGSPLSLECTVEGTSNPNLYWYRQAAGRGLQLLFYSVGIGQISSEVPQNLSASRPQDRQFILSSKKLLLSDSGFYLCAWSVGGDTKLFFGEGSRLTVL.

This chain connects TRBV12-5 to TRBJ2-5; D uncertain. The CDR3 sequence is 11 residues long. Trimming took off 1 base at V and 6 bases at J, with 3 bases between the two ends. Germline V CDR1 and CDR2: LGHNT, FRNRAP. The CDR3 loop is CASGLAKTQYF. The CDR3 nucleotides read TGTGCTAGTGGTTTGGCGAAGACCCAGTACTTC.

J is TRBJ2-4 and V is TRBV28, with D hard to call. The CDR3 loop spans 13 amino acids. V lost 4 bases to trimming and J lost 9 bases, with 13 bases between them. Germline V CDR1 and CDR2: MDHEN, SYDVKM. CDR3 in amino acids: CASSSNPGVIQYF. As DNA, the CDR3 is TGTGCCAGCAGTTCTAATCCGGGCGTCATTCAGTACTTC.

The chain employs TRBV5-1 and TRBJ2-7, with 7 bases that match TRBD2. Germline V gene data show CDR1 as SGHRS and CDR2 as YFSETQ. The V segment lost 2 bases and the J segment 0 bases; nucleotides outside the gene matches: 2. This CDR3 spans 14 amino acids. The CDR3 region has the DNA TGCGCCAGCAGCTTCGGACTAGACTCCTACGAGCAGTACTTC. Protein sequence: CASSFGLDSYEQYF.

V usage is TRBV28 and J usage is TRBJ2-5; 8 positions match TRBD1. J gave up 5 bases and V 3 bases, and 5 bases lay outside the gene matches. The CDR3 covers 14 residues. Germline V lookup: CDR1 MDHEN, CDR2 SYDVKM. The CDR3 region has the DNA TGTGCCAGCAGTTTCCCCCACAGGGGGGAGACCCAGTACTTC. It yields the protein CASSFPHRGETQYF. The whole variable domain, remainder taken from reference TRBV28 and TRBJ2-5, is DVKVTQSSRYLVKRTGEKVFLECVQDMDHENMFWYRQDPGLGLRLIYFSYDVKMKEKGDIPEGYSVSREKKERFSLILESASTNQTSMYLCASSFPHRGETQYFGPGTRLLVL.

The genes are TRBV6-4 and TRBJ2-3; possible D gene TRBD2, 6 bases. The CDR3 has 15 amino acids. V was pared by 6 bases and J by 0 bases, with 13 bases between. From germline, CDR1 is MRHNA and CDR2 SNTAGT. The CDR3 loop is CASSEAGTSTDTQYF. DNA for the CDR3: TGTGCCAGCAGCGAAGCCGGGACTAGCACAGATACGCAGTATTTT.

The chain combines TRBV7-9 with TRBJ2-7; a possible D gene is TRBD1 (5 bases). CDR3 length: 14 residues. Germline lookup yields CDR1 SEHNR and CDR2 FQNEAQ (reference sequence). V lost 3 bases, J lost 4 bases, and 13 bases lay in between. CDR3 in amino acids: CASSLTAFPYEQYF. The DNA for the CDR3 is TGTGCCAGCAGCTTGACAGCTTTCCCGTACGAGCAGTACTTC.

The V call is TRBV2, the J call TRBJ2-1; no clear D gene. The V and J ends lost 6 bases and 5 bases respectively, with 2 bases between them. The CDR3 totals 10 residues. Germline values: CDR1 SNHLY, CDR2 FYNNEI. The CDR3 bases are TGTGCCAGCAGGGACAATGAGCAGTTCTTC. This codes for CASRDNEQFF.

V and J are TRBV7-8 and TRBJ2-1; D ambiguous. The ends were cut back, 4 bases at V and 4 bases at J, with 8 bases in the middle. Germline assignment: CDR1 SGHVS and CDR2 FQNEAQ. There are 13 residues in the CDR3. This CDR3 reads CASSYDLYNEQFF. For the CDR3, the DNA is TGTGCCAGCAGCTATGACTTGTACAATGAGCAGTTCTTC.

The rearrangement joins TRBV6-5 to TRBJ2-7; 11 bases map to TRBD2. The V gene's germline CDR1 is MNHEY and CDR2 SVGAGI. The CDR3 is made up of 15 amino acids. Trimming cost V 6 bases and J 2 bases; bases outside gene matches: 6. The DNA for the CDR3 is TGTGCCAGCAGCCCAACTAGCGGGAGTCCCTACGAGCAGTACTTC. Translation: CASSPTSGSPYEQYF.

CDR3 DNA: TGCAGCGCCCACCAATCCGGGACTAGCGGGGGGAATGAGCAGTTCTTC. Its translation is CSAHQSGTSGGNEQFF. The chain combines TRBV29-1 with TRBJ2-1; TRBD2 matches 15 bases. The CDR3 has 16 amino acids. Germline V CDR1 and CDR2: SQVTM, ANQGSEA. With V trimmed by 7 bases and J by 7 bases, 11 bases remained unmatched.

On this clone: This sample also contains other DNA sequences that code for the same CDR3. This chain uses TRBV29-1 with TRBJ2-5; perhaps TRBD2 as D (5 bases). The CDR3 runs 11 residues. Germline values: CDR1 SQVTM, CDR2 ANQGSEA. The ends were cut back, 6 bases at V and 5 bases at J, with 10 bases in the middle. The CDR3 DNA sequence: TGCAGCGTAGGGAGAGGCGAGACCCAGTACTTC. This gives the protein CSVGRGETQYF.

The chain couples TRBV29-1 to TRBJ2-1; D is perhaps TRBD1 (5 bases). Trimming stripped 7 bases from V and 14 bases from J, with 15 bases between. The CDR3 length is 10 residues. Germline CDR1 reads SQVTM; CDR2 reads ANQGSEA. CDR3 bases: TGCAGCGCATCAGGGTGGGGCGAGTTCTTC. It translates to CSASGWGEFF.

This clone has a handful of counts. The CDR3 sequence is CASSLTGTGGDTQYF. The CDR3 coding sequence is TGTGCCAGCAGTTTGACCGGGACAGGGGGAGATACGCAGTATTTT. This sequence joins TRBV28 and TRBJ2-3; TRBD1 agrees at 11 bases. Germline V CDR1 and CDR2: MDHEN, SYDVKM. The V gene end was trimmed by 3 bases and the J gene end by 5 bases; junction bases not matched to a gene: 4. CDR3 length: 15 residues.

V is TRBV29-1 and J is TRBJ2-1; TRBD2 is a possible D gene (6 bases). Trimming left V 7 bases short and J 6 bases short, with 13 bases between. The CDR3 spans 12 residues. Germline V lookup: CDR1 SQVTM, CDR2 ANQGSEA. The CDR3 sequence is CSGGTGTNEQFF. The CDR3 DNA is TGCAGCGGGGGGACTGGAACCAATGAGCAGTTCTTC.

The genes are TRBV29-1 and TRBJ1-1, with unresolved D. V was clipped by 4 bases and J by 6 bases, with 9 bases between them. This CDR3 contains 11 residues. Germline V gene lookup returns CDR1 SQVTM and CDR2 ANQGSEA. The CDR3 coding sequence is TGCAGCGTTGTTGGGCAGGCTGAAGCTTTCTTT. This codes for CSVVGQAEAFF.

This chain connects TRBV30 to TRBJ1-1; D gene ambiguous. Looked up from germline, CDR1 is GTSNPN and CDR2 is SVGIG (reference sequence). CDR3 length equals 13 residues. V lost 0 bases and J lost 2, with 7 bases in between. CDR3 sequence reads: CAWSVGSNTEAFF. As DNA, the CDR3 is TGTGCCTGGAGTGTTGGCAGTAACACTGAAGCTTTCTTT.

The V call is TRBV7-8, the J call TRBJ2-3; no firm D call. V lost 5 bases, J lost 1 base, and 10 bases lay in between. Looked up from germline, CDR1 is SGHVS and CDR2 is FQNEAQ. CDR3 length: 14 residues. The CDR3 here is CASSPWSGTDTQYF. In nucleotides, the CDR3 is TGTGCCAGCAGCCCATGGAGCGGCACAGATACGCAGTATTTT. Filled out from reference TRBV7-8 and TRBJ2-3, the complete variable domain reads GAGVSQSPRYKVAKRGQDVALRCDPISGHVSLFWYQQALGQGPEFLTYFQNEAQLDKSGLPSDRFFAERPEGSVSTLKIQRTQQEDSAVYLCASSPWSGTDTQYFGPGTRLTVL.

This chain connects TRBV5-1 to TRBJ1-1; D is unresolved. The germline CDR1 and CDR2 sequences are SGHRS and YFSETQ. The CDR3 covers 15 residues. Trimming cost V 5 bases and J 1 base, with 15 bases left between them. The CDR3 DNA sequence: TGCGCCAGCAGGGCTAGACCGAATTCGAACACTGAAGCTTTCTTT. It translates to CASRARPNSNTEAFF.

CDR3 sequence: CASSPDRVAEQFF. DNA of the CDR3: TGTGCCAGCAGTCCGGACAGGGTGGCTGAGCAGTTCTTC. V gene TRBV9 combines with J gene TRBJ2-1, with 8 positions matching TRBD1. Losses at the gene ends were 5 bases for V and 9 bases for J; bases not matched to a gene: 7. CDR3 length equals 13 residues. Germline loops: CDR1 SGDLS, CDR2 YYNGEE.

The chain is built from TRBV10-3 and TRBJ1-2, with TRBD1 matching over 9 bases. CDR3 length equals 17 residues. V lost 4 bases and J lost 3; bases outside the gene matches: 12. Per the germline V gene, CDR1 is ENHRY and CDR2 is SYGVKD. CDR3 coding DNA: TGTGCCATCAGTGGCCAGACCCGGGACAGGGACCACTATGGCTACACCTTC. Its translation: CAISGQTRDRDHYGYTF.

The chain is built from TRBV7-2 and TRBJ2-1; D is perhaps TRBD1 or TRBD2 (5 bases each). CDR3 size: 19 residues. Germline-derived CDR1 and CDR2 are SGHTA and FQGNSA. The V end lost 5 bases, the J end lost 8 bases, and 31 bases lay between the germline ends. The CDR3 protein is CASSLKMSSEGRGRHEQFF. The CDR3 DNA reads TGTGCCAGCAGCCTAAAGATGAGTAGCGAGGGGAGAGGTAGACATGAGCAGTTCTTC.

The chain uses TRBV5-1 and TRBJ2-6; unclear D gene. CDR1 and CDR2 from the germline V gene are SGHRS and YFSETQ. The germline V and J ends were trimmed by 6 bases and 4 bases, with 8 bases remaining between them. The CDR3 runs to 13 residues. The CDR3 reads CASTVSGANVLTF. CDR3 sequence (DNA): TGCGCCAGCACGGTGTCCGGGGCCAACGTCCTGACTTTC.

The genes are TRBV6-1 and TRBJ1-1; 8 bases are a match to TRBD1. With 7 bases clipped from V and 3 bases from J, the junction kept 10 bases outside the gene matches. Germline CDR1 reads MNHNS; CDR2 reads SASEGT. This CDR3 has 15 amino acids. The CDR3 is CASTGQGLSYTEAFF. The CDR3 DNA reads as TGTGCCAGCACAGGACAGGGCCTATCGTACACTGAAGCTTTCTTT.

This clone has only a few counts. The CDR3 DNA follows: TGTGCCAGCACCAAGGGGGGCACTGAGCAGTTCTTC. It specifies CASTKGGTEQFF. The V call is TRBV7-9, the J call TRBJ2-1; the D call may be TRBD1 or TRBD2 (6 bases each). The CDR3 is 12 amino acids. The germline gives CDR1 SEHNR, CDR2 FQNEAQ (reference sequence). Trimming shortened V by 7 bases and J by 9 bases, and 13 bases separated the two germline ends.

The CDR3 protein is CASSLEVGREQYF. In DNA form, the CDR3 reads TGCGCCAGCAGCCTTGAGGTAGGGAGAGAGCAGTACTTC. The chain couples TRBV5-1 to TRBJ2-7; D may be TRBD2 (5 bases). Per the germline V gene, CDR1 is SGHRS and CDR2 is YFSETQ. Between the trimmed V and J ends, which lost 4 bases and 7 bases, there was a span of 15 bases. This CDR3 spans 13 amino acids. The complete variable domain, with remaining parts taken from reference TRBV5-1 and TRBJ2-7, reads KAGVTQTPRYLIKTRGQQVTLSCSPISGHRSVSWYQQTPGQGLQFLFEYFSETQRNKGNFPGRFSGRQFSNSRSEMNVSTLELGDSALYLCASSLEVGREQYFGPGTRLTVT.

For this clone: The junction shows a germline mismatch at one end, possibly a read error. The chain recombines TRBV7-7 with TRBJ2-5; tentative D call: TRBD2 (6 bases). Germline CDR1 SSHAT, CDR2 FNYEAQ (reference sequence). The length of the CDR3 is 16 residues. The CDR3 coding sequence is TGTGCTAGCAGCTTAGCCCCGGGACTGCCCAGGGAGACCCAGTACTTC. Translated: CASSLAPGLPRETQYF.

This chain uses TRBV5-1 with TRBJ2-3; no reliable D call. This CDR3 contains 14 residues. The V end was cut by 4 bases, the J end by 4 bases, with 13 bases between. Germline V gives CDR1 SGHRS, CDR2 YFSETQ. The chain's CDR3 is CASSIGHDPDTQYF. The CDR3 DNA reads TGCGCCAGCAGCATTGGCCATGACCCAGATACGCAGTATTTT.